What follows are 13 T cell receptor beta chains derived from one specimen sequenced in a study of identical twins. TCRdb fed the 5' RACE reads into MiXCR, producing one record per CDR3 protein. The table has more than 1.5 million distinct CDR3 sequences, less than 40% seen once. The specimen was cord blood. Receptors were obtained from a newborn girl in good health.

This clonotype was counted a few times. V usage is TRBV5-6 and J usage is TRBJ1-6; tentatively, D is TRBD1 (6 bases). The germline CDR1 and CDR2 sequences are SGHDT and YYEEEE. The CDR3 is made up of 16 amino acids. V was clipped by 1 base and J by 3 bases, with 11 bases between them. CDR3 in DNA: TGTGCCAGCAGCTTGAGAAGGACAGACTATAATTCACCCCTCCACTTT. As protein: CASSLRRTDYNSPLHF.

This rearrangement joins TRBV11-2 to TRBJ2-7; D is uncertain. This CDR3 region has 15 residues. Germline values: CDR1 SGHAT, CDR2 FQNNGV. Trimming shortened V by 5 bases and J by 0 bases, and 14 bases separated the two germline ends. The CDR3 DNA sequence: TGTGCCAGCAGCCTGTCCCCCCACAGCTCCTACGAGCAGTACTTC. It translates to CASSLSPHSSYEQYF. The variable domain in full, completed from reference TRBV11-2 and TRBJ2-7, reads EAGVAQSPRYKIIEKRQSVAFWCNPISGHATLYWYQQILGQGPKLLIQFQNNGVVDDSQLPKDRFSAERLKGVDSTLKIQPAKLEDSAVYLCASSLSPHSSYEQYFGPGTRLTVT.

The chain links TRBV11-1 to TRBJ2-3; possible D gene TRBD2, 5 bases. V was clipped by 3 bases and J by 5 bases, with 12 bases between them. The CDR3 is made up of 14 amino acids. Germline V lookup: CDR1 SGHAT, CDR2 FQDESV (reference sequence). CDR3 nucleotide sequence: TGTGCCAGCAGCTTCTCTACTGGAGGAGATACGCAGTATTTT. This encodes CASSFSTGGDTQYF.

Concerning this clonotype itself: A much larger clone sits a single nucleotide away, making a read error possible. The chain uses TRBV27 and TRBJ2-5, with D possibly being TRBD1 or TRBD2 (5 bases each). Germline V CDR1 and CDR2: MNHEY, SMNVEV (reference sequence). Between the trimmed V and J ends, which lost 8 bases and 11 bases, there was a span of 21 bases. The CDR3 length is 13 residues. For the CDR3, the DNA is TGTGCCAGCGGATTGGGACCCCGCAATGAGCAGTACTTC. Its translation is CASGLGPRNEQYF.

This clonotype was picked up a small number of times. This chain uses TRBV20-1 with TRBJ1-2; 9 bases align to TRBD1. Germline loops: CDR1 DFQATT, CDR2 SNEGSKA (reference sequence). CDR3 length: 13 residues. CDR3 DNA sequence: TGCAGGGCAGGACAGGGGATTAACTATGGCTACACCTTC. Translated: CRAGQGINYGYTF.

This clonotype appeared a few times. V usage is TRBV6-6 and J usage is TRBJ2-3, with 11 bases identical to TRBD2. V lost 0 bases, J lost 5 bases, and 7 bases stayed unmatched. Germline values: CDR1 MNHNY, CDR2 SVGAGI (reference sequence). The CDR3 contains 17 residues. The chain's CDR3 is CASSYSGTSGKRDTQYF. In DNA, the CDR3 is TGTGCCAGCAGTTACTCCGGGACTAGCGGAAAAAGAGATACGCAGTATTTT.

This clonotype has a count of ten or more. This chain uses TRBV10-3 with TRBJ2-3; no clear D gene. V lost 6 bases to trimming and J lost 0 bases, with 7 bases between them. The CDR3 covers 13 residues. CDR1 and CDR2 from the germline V gene are ENHRY and SYGVKD. The CDR3 loop is CAISPESTDTQYF. The CDR3 DNA sequence: TGTGCCATCAGCCCAGAGAGCACAGATACGCAGTATTTT.

The V gene is TRBV2, the J gene TRBJ1-5; D is ambiguous. Deletions cut 1 base from V and 6 bases from J, with 13 bases between. The CDR3 totals 15 residues. Germline V gene sequence: CDR1 SNHLY, CDR2 FYNNEI. CDR3 sequence (DNA): TGTGCCAGCAGTGAAGGGCGGGGTAAGGGTCAGCCCCAGCATTTT. Encoded protein: CASSEGRGKGQPQHF.

The rearrangement joins TRBV19 to TRBJ1-5; D is possibly TRBD1 (5 bases). V lost 6 bases and J lost 6, with 18 bases in between. From germline, CDR1 is LNHDA and CDR2 SQIVND (reference sequence). This CDR3 has 15 amino acids. CDR3 nucleotides: TGTGCCAGTAGCAGGGTTCCAGGGTCGGCTCAGCCCCAGCATTTT. Amino acid sequence: CASSRVPGSAQPQHF.

CDR3 protein: CASSLGAGTGTEAFF. The CDR3 DNA reads TGCGCCAGCAGCTTGGGTGCAGGGACGGGCACTGAAGCTTTCTTT. The genes are TRBV5-1 and TRBJ1-1, with D maybe TRBD1 (5 bases). The germline gives CDR1 SGHRS, CDR2 YFSETQ. V lost 0 bases and J lost 4, with 13 bases in between. The CDR3 totals 15 residues.

In this sample, this clonotype turned up a few times. CDR3 sequence reads: CASSLVRLAGYEQYF. CDR3 coding DNA: TGTGCCAGCAGCTTAGTTCGACTAGCTGGCTACGAGCAGTACTTC. The chain recombines TRBV11-2 with TRBJ2-7, with 7 bases matching TRBD2. Germline CDR1 reads SGHAT; CDR2 reads FQNNGV. Trimming took 1 base from V and 3 from J; bases not matched to a gene: 6. The length of the CDR3 is 15 residues. Full variable domain (remainder filled in from reference TRBV11-2 and TRBJ2-7): EAGVAQSPRYKIIEKRQSVAFWCNPISGHATLYWYQQILGQGPKLLIQFQNNGVVDDSQLPKDRFSAERLKGVDSTLKIQPAKLEDSAVYLCASSLVRLAGYEQYFGPGTRLTVT.

This clonotype is a singleton in its sample. The chain combines TRBV14 with TRBJ2-1, with D possibly being TRBD1 or TRBD2 (5 bases each). Trimming took off 3 bases at V and 8 bases at J, with 14 bases between the two ends. CDR3 length equals 14 residues. Per germline, CDR1 SGHDN and CDR2 FVKESK. The CDR3 DNA sequence: TGTGCCAGCAGCCACCCGGCTAGCAGGGATGAGCAGTTCTTC. Translated: CASSHPASRDEQFF.

This sequence joins TRBV20-1 and TRBJ2-7; D is possibly TRBD1 (6 bases). This CDR3 has 15 residues. CDR1 is DFQATT, CDR2 SNEGSKA, per germline (reference sequence). Between the trimmed V and J ends, which lost 3 bases and 6 bases, there was a span of 21 bases. CDR3 nucleotide sequence: TGCAGTGCTAGTTCTCTCCAGGGGCCCAGGGGCGAGCAGTACTTC. Amino acids: CSASSLQGPRGEQYF.